This T cell receptor beta chain was recovered during a study of response to subunit inactivated influenza vaccine. This clonotype has at least ten counts. The target antigen is unknown. This CDR3 is 17 amino acids long. Losses at the gene ends were 4 bases for V and 5 bases for J; bases not matched to a gene: 11. From germline, CDR1 is LGHNA and CDR2 YSLEER. TCRdb called the RT-PCR reads again in MiXCR, with one record for every CDR3 protein. The sample lists approximately 530,000 distinct CDR3 sequences, about 8% seen once, with approximately 13% in the top ten. Overall study findings and caveats: Only a handful of new T cells, the authors suggested, are recruited with each seasonal influenza vaccination.

This receptor was obtained from a man between 50 and 69 years old who received an inactivated influenza vaccine. V and J are TRBV4-3 and TRBJ2-5; the match to TRBD2 covers 12 bases. Material: PBMCs from blood, obtained 23 to 25 months after vaccination. CDR3 coding DNA: TGCGCCAGCAGCCGCACCCTAGCGGGAGGGCCCTCCGAGACCCAGTACTTC. Translating it yields CASSRTLAGGPSETQYF.